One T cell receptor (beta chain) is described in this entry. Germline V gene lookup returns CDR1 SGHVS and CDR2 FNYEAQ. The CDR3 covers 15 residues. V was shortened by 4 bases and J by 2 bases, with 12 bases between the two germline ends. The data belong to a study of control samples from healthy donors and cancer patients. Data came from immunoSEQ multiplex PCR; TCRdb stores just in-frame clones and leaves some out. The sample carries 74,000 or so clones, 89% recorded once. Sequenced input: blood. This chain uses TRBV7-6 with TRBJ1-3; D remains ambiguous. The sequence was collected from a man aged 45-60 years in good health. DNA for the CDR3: TGTGCCAGCAGCTCTGACATATTGCCTGGAAACACCATATATTTT. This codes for CASSSDILPGNTIYF.